The following is a TCR beta chain sequence with its context. This table comes from immunoSEQ multiplex PCR, and its TCRdb copy is limited to in-frame clones, with some not included. This sample has about 260,000 clones; approximately 88% occur once, and the top ten carry 1.2%. Germline V gives CDR1 KGHDR, CDR2 SFDVKD. CDR3 length: 11 amino acids. Trimming shortened V by 5 bases and J by 8 bases, and 8 bases separated the two germline ends. This entry comes from a study of blood T cell repertoires in COVID-19. Cohorts were assigned according to the clinical history that participants reported. Sequenced input: PBMCs or T cells enriched from blood (not recorded which). The source is a woman aged 40-49 years with acute COVID-19. This chain joins TRBV24-1 and TRBJ1-2; D is ambiguous. In DNA form, the CDR3 reads TGTGCCACCAGTGCCAACGGGGGCTACACCTTC. Protein: CATSANGGYTF.